This TCR beta chain was obtained from a study of CD8+ T cells in alopecia areata. Study in general: Treated patients were given oral tofacitinib, which was dosed at 5 to 10 mg twice daily.

Findings and caveats of the study: One nonresponder leaves baseline CD8+ expansion's link to response uncertain.

About this clone itself: Its antigen remains unknown.

As to treatment: oral pan-JAK inhibitor, 5-10 mg twice daily. Cell sorting was applied to PBMCs, and CD4+ and CD8+ T cells were collected. CDR1 SGHDT and CDR2 YYEEEE come from the germline V gene. V was cut by 0 bases and J by 3 bases, with 11 bases left in between. The CDR3 spans 15 residues. cDNA serving as the sequencing template came from extracted, reverse transcribed RNA. The assay was immunoSEQ multiplex PCR, and TCRdb's table has in-frame clones only and misses some. The repertoire holds about 270,000 clones, with 60% as singletons. The clonotype comes from a human donor with alopecia areata. This chain links TRBV5-6 with TRBJ2-3, with D unresolved. The sequencing here drew on CD4+ T cells sorted from blood, taken around week 54, from a patient treated with tofacitinib. CDR3 nucleotide sequence: TGTGCCAGCAGCTTGGAAAGGGCAGCGACAGATACGCAGTATTTT. Its translation: CASSLERAATDTQYF.